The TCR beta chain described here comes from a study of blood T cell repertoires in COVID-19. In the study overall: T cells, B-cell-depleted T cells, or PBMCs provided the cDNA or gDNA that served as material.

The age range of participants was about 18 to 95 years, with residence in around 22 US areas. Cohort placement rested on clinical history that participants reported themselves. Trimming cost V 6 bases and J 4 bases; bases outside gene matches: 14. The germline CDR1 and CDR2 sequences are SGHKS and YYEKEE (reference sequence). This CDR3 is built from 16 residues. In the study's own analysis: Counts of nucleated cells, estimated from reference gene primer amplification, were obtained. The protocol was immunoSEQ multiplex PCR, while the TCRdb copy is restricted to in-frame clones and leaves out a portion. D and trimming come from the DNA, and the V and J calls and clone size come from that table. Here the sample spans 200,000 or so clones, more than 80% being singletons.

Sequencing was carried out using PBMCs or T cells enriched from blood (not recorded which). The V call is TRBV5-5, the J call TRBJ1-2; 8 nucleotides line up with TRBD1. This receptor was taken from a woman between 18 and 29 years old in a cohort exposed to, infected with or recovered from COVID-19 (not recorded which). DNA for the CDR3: TGTGCCAGCACCAGAATACAGGGGGAAGGCGGCTATGGCTACACCTTC. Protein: CASTRIQGEGGYGYTF.